A selection of T cell receptor beta chains follows, all from one sample in a study of T cells in Graves' hyperthyroidism and ophthalmopathy. TCRdb analysed the multiplex PCR reads with MiXCR anew, one entry per CDR3 protein. This table has about 270,000 distinct CDR3 sequences, about 20% appearing once. The sample comprised blood. Receptors originate from a man aged 25-40 years with Graves' ophthalmopathy. The CDR3 runs from the conserved cysteine through the conserved F or W.

cdr3_length,v_call,cdr3_aa
15,TRBV18,CASSPSGQGFTEAFF
15,TRBV28,CASSSGAYSNQPQHF
17,TRBV27,CASSGRTPLGSYNEQFF
13,TRBV5-1,CASSLEGEGGYTF
12,TRBV5-8,CASSLATYEQYF
16,TRBV28,CASSSWTGESYNEQFF
12,TRBV6-1,CASSGLGYEQYF
15,TRBV28,CASSLWGSGTYEQYF
15,TRBV6-1,CASTWGGGTSYEQYF
13,TRBV3-1,CASSPGGHYGYTF
13,TRBV19,CASSIQPEYGYTF
18,TRBV18,CASSPLMMAPGESEKLFF
15,TRBV5-6,CASSLGWAGGNEQFF
14,TRBV29-1,CSVPGQGTYNEQFF
13,TRBV29-1,CSVTDGNNYGYTF
14,TRBV20-1,CSARPPRGGNEQFF
15,TRBV7-9,CASSLGTGYGETQYF
14,TRBV2,CASSGGRGVYEQYF
12,TRBV2,CASKAGGETQYF
13,TRBV6-1,CAGRLASSYEQYF
15,TRBV18,CASSTGTGLNTEAFF
16,TRBV5-1,CASSLAASGFSYEQYF
15,TRBV7-9,CASSPTTSGYNEQFF
14,TRBV2,CASSDIGVIGKLFF
14,TRBV11-2,CASSPQGRYTEAFF
15,TRBV20-1,CSACDRQGGINEQFF
17,TRBV14,CASSQGRKRLGSYEQYF